Shown below are 10 T cell receptor beta chains from a single sample sequenced in a study of cytomegalovirus exposure and HLA in healthy donors. The PCR employed 60 Vbeta primers together with 13 Jbeta primers. TCRdb keeps only in-frame clones here, not all; method: immunoSEQ multiplex PCR. The sample gives around 100,000 clones, 79% of which show up once; 3% to 3.5% is in the top ten. The sample taken for sequencing was PBMCs. The receptors come from a woman in her thirties or forties in good health and CMV-seronegative.

The chain employs TRBV6-6 and TRBJ2-7; TRBD2 matches 12 bases. CDR1 is MNHNY and CDR2 is SVGAGI in the germline V gene (reference sequence). This CDR3 has 14 residues. The J segment lost 6 bases and the V segment lost 6 bases, leaving 6 bases of the junction unmatched. CDR3 region: CASSTGLAGREQYF. The CDR3 DNA sequence: TGTGCCAGCAGCACGGGACTAGCGGGTCGCGAGCAGTACTTC.

This clone has only one observation. This chain uses TRBV5-4 with TRBJ1-2, with D possibly TRBD1 on 5 matching bases. Trimming stripped 0 bases from V and 0 bases from J, with 21 bases between. CDR1 and CDR2 from the germline V gene are SGHNT and YYREEE (reference sequence). The CDR3 sequence is 19 residues long. Here the CDR3 DNA reads TGTGCCAGCAGCTTGGTCGGGGGGAGGCCTGATCCTGCTAACTATGGCTACACCTTC. As protein: CASSLVGGRPDPANYGYTF. The entire variable domain, with the rest obtained from reference TRBV5-4 and TRBJ1-2, is as follows: ETGVTQSPTHLIKTRGQQVTLRCSSQSGHNTVSWYQQALGQGPQFIFQYYREEENGRGNFPPRFSGLQFPNYSSELNVNALELDDSALYLCASSLVGGRPDPANYGYTFGSGTRLTVV.

The chain combines TRBV27 with TRBJ2-3; 13 bases agree with TRBD2. Unmatched junction bases numbered 9, after V lost 6 bases and J lost 9 bases. This CDR3 has 15 residues. Germline lookup yields CDR1 MNHEY and CDR2 SMNVEV (reference sequence). The CDR3 region has the DNA TGTGCCAGCAGCCAACTAGCGGGAGGGCCACTGACGCAGTATTTT. It yields the protein CASSQLAGGPLTQYF.

Points on this clone: Other nucleotide sequences in the sample specify the same CDR3. The gene calls are TRBV7-9 and TRBJ2-2, with D possibly being TRBD2 (6 bases). The V gene's germline CDR1 is SEHNR and CDR2 FQNEAQ (reference sequence). The CDR3 is 14 residues long. The germline V and J ends were trimmed by 5 bases and 7 bases, with 14 bases remaining between them. CDR3 nucleotides: TGTGCCAGCAGCGGGAGGCGAGGTGACGGGGAGCTGTTTTTT. This encodes CASSGRRGDGELFF.

This clone was picked up many times. This chain uses TRBV5-8 with TRBJ1-4; possibly TRBD1 for D (6 bases). The CDR3 sequence is 15 residues long. Trimming shortened V by 2 bases and J by 6 bases, and 14 bases separated the two germline ends. Germline CDR1 SGHTS, CDR2 YDEGEE. The CDR3 nucleotides read TGTGCCAGCAGCTTCCAAACCAGGGGTGATGAAAAACTGTTTTTT. As protein: CASSFQTRGDEKLFF.

The rearrangement links TRBV4-1 to TRBJ1-1, with D possibly matching TRBD1 (5 bases). Trimming pared 6 bases from V and 5 bases from J, leaving 22 bases between. Germline V gives CDR1 MGHRA, CDR2 YSYEKL. CDR3 length: 16 amino acids. The CDR3 DNA reads as TGCGCCAGCAGTCAAAGCGGGACGAGGGGAAATACTGAAGCTTTCTTT. It is translated as CASSQSGTRGNTEAFF.

The J gene is TRBJ2-5, the V gene TRBV7-9; D remains ambiguous. Trimming cost V 3 bases and J 2 bases, with 13 bases left between them. CDR1 and CDR2 (germline): SEHNR, FQNEAQ (reference sequence). CDR3 size: 15 residues. CDR3 residues: CASSFEGVKQETQYF. The DNA for the CDR3 is TGTGCCAGCAGCTTCGAAGGAGTTAAACAAGAGACCCAGTACTTC.

The rearrangement joins TRBV10-3 to TRBJ2-5; TRBD1 agrees at 12 bases. Germline V lookup: CDR1 ENHRY, CDR2 SYGVKD. The ends lost 0 bases at V and 5 bases at J; junction bases unmatched: 7. CDR3 length: 17 residues. The CDR3 here is CAISESMGTGGSETQYF. In nucleotides, the CDR3 is TGTGCCATCAGTGAGTCGATGGGGACAGGGGGCTCGGAGACCCAGTACTTC.

CDR3: CASSVNRVGAGNTIYF. CDR3 sequence (DNA): TGTGCCAGCAGCGTTAACAGGGTAGGAGCTGGAAACACCATATATTTT. This rearrangement joins TRBV7-2 to TRBJ1-3; a possible D gene is TRBD1 (6 bases). The CDR3 length is 16 residues. Trimming cost V 5 bases and J 2 bases, with 16 bases left between them. Germline V gene lookup returns CDR1 SGHTA and CDR2 FQGNSA.

The chain couples TRBV30 to TRBJ1-5, with D tentatively TRBD1 (5 bases). V was trimmed by 3 bases and J by 5 bases, leaving 17 bases between them. This CDR3 comprises 15 residues. Germline lookup yields CDR1 GTSNPN and CDR2 SVGIG (reference sequence). The CDR3 reads CAWSRGGSRDQPQHF. Written as DNA, the CDR3 is TGTGCCTGGAGCCGCGGGGGGAGCAGAGATCAGCCCCAGCATTTT.